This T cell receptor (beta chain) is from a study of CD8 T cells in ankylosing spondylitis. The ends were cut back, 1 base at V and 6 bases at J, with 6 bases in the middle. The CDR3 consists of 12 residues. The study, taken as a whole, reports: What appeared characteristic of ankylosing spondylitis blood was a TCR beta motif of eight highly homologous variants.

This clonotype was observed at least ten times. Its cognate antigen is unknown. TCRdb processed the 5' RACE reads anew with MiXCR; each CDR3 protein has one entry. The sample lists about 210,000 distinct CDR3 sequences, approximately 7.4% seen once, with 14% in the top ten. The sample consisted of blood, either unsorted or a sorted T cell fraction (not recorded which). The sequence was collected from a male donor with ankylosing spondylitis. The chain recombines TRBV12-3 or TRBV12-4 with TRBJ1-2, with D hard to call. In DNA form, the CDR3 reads TGTGCCAGCAGTTTAGGACGGGATGGCTACACCTTC. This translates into CASSLGRDGYTF.